This T cell receptor (beta chain) is drawn from a study of neoadjuvant anti-PD-1 for oral cavity cancer. A single count supports this clone. Antigen: not known. PBMCs were not maintained or expanded in culture before analysis. The V end was cut by 3 bases, the J end by 0 bases, with 5 bases between. CDR3 size: 13 residues. CDR1 and CDR2 from the germline V gene are SGHNT and YENEEA. Blood libraries mostly used around 510 ng genomic DNA, six replicates each. The table came from immunoSEQ multiplex PCR; TCRdb's copy has only in-frame clones and leaves some out. Here the sample spans under 85,000 clones, approximately 80% being singletons. Points from the study as a whole: After neoadjuvant nivolumab, PBMC T cell clonality was significantly higher in non-responders than responders.

Sequences were derived from PBMCs, sampled before nivolumab (anti-PD-1) treatment. The chain has TRBV11-3 and TRBJ1-1, with D unclear. This sequence originates from a person between 35 and 79 years old with oral cavity squamous cell carcinoma. This CDR3 reads CASSFTLNTEAFF. For the CDR3, the DNA is TGTGCCAGCAGCTTTACCTTGAACACTGAAGCTTTCTTT.